A single sample gave rise to the 17 T cell receptor beta chains below, sequenced in a study of beta chain features in type 1 diabetes. The authors reverse transcribed all of the isolated RNA, so sequencing captured expressed TCRB transcripts. Using immunoSEQ multiplex PCR, the repertoire was profiled, and TCRdb retains in-frame clones only, with some absent. The sample consists of some 290,000 clones, approximately 15% of them appearing once. Antigens of these TCRs are unknown. Points from the study as a whole: For Type 1 diabetes patients, all four CD4+ subsets carried TCRB CDR3s that were moderately but significantly shorter.

The specimen sequenced was naive CD4+ T cells from blood. Source of these receptors: a man younger than 40 with type 1 diabetes.

This clone was observed a few times. V gene TRBV19 combines with J gene TRBJ2-5; 10 bases agree with TRBD1. The CDR3 has 15 residues. CDR1 and CDR2 from the germline V gene are LNHDA and SQIVND (reference sequence). The V and J ends lost 5 bases and 4 bases, in that order; junction bases with no gene match: 7. The CDR3 protein is CASSPQTGGRETQYF. CDR3 coding DNA: TGTGCCAGTAGTCCCCAGACAGGGGGCAGAGAGACCCAGTACTTC. The full variable domain, with the rest looked up from reference TRBV19 and TRBJ2-5, is DGGITQSPKYLFRKEGQNVTLSCEQNLNHDAMYWYRQDPGQGLRLIYYSQIVNDFQKGDIAEGYSVSREKKESFPLTVTSAQKNPTAFYLCASSPQTGGRETQYFGPGTRLLVL.

This clone was seen more than once but under ten times. This chain links TRBV18 with TRBJ2-3; D unclear. The V gene's germline CDR1 is KGHSH and CDR2 LQKENI. The CDR3 is 15 residues long. The V end was cut by 3 bases, the J end by 0 bases, with 10 bases between. CDR3 in amino acids: CASSPASRSTDTQYF. As DNA, the CDR3 is TGTGCCAGCTCACCCGCTTCCCGGAGCACAGATACGCAGTATTTT.

The rearrangement joins TRBV6-5 to TRBJ2-5; perhaps TRBD2 as D (6 bases). TRBJ2-7 matches the DNA end more closely, so the J call is doubtful. The CDR3 spans 14 residues. CDR1 and CDR2 from the germline V gene are MNHEY and SVGAGI. This chain's CDR3 is CASSARGSGYEQYF. The CDR3 nucleotides read TGTGCCAGCAGTGCCCGGGGTAGCGGCTACGAGCAGTACTTC.

This clone was found a few times. The V and J genes are TRBV28 and TRBJ2-1; 11 bases agree with TRBD2. CDR3 length: 15 residues. Germline CDR1 and CDR2: MDHEN and SYDVKM. The junction had 2 bases not matched to a gene; V was cut back by 4 bases and J by 3 bases. The CDR3 DNA sequence: TGTGCCAGCAGTTCGACTAGCGGGGACTACAATGAGCAGTTCTTC. Amino acid sequence: CASSSTSGDYNEQFF. Full variable domain (remainder filled in from reference TRBV28 and TRBJ2-1): DVKVTQSSRYLVKRTGEKVFLECVQDMDHENMFWYRQDPGLGLRLIYFSYDVKMKEKGDIPEGYSVSREKKERFSLILESASTNQTSMYLCASSSTSGDYNEQFFGPGTRLTVL.

The V and J genes are TRBV9 and TRBJ2-2, with D tentatively TRBD1 (6 bases). V lost 3 bases and J lost 7, with 13 bases in between. This CDR3 comprises 14 residues. The germline V gene encodes CDR1 SGDLS and CDR2 YYNGEE. This CDR3 is CASSARDKLGELFF. The CDR3 DNA is TGTGCCAGCAGCGCCCGGGACAAACTCGGGGAGCTGTTTTTT.

Only a few counts were recorded for this clone. The genes are TRBV7-9 and TRBJ1-5; TRBD1 aligns across 9 bases. Germline-derived CDR1 and CDR2 are SEHNR and FQNEAQ (reference sequence). Losses at the gene ends were 4 bases for V and 4 bases for J; bases not matched to a gene: 5. CDR3 length equals 15 residues. The CDR3 is CASSYGTGRNQPQHF. CDR3 nucleotides: TGTGCCAGCAGCTATGGGACAGGGAGAAATCAGCCCCAGCATTTT.

This clone occurred a few times. This chain links TRBV29-1 with TRBJ2-1, with TRBD1 as a possible D gene (6 bases). The germline gives CDR1 SQVTM, CDR2 ANQGSEA. Trimming pared 6 bases from V and 1 base from J, leaving 13 bases between. The CDR3 runs to 14 residues. CDR3 DNA: TGCAGCGTAACCGGGACAAGGTCCTACAATGAGCAGTTCTTC. Translating gives CSVTGTRSYNEQFF.

This clone has just a few counts. The chain is built from TRBV18 and TRBJ2-2, with a possible D match to TRBD1 (5 bases). The germline gives CDR1 KGHSH, CDR2 LQKENI. V gave up 6 bases and J gave up 3 bases, with 14 bases separating them. This CDR3 is 15 amino acids long. The CDR3 sequence is CASSLFTGDTGELFF. The CDR3 DNA sequence: TGTGCCAGCTCGCTTTTCACAGGTGACACCGGGGAGCTGTTTTTT.

This clone was seen only a few times. The CDR3 region has the DNA TGTGCCAGCAGCCAAGAGGGACTAGCGGTTCCTGAGCAGTTCTTC. It encodes CASSQEGLAVPEQFF. The chain links TRBV14 to TRBJ2-1, with 11 bases aligning to TRBD2. CDR3 length: 15 residues. Germline loops: CDR1 SGHDN, CDR2 FVKESK. The trim removed 0 bases at V and 9 bases at J, leaving 4 bases unmatched.

This clone was seen a few times. The rearrangement uses TRBV10-3 and TRBJ2-3; 11 bases line up with TRBD2. Unmatched junction bases numbered 10, after V lost 7 bases and J lost 4 bases. The CDR3 length is 16 residues. The germline CDR1 and CDR2 sequences are ENHRY and SYGVKD. CDR3 region: CAIIKSLAGVPDTQYF. CDR3 nucleotide sequence: TGTGCCATCATTAAGTCACTAGCGGGAGTTCCAGATACGCAGTATTTT.

The rearrangement joins TRBV6-4 to TRBJ2-1; 7 nucleotides align to TRBD2. V was clipped by 9 bases and J by 3 bases; unmatched bases: 8. Germline V gene lookup returns CDR1 MRHNA and CDR2 SNTAGT. The CDR3 runs 14 residues. This chain's CDR3 is CARGGTGFYNEQFF. For the CDR3, the DNA is TGTGCCAGGGGGGGGACGGGATTCTACAATGAGCAGTTCTTC.

This clone appeared a few times. V is TRBV25-1 and J is TRBJ1-3; unclear D gene. This CDR3 has 16 amino acids. V was shortened by 3 bases and J by 0 bases, with 12 bases between the two germline ends. CDR1 is MGHDK, CDR2 SYGVNS, per germline. DNA for the CDR3: TGTGCCAGCAGTGATCGGAGGATGGCCTCTGGAAACACCATATATTTT. This sequence encodes CASSDRRMASGNTIYF.

This clone was picked up a small number of times. The chain joins TRBV9 to TRBJ2-1; D perhaps matches TRBD2 (6 bases). CDR3 length: 14 amino acids. Per the germline V gene, CDR1 is SGDLS and CDR2 is YYNGEE. Trimming shortened V by 0 bases and J by 8 bases, and 12 bases separated the two germline ends. Written as DNA, the CDR3 is TGTGCCAGCAGCGTAGCGGGAGATCGCGATGAGCAGTTCTTC. Its translation: CASSVAGDRDEQFF. The full variable domain, its missing parts supplied by reference TRBV9 and TRBJ2-1, is DSGVTQTPKHLITATGQRVTLRCSPRSGDLSVYWYQQSLDQGLQFLIQYYNGEERAKGNILERFSAQQFPDLHSELNLSSLELGDSALYFCASSVAGDRDEQFFGPGTRLTVL.

The chain joins TRBV29-1 to TRBJ2-3, with 12 bases identical to TRBD2. With 6 bases clipped from V and 10 bases from J, the junction kept 11 bases outside the gene matches. Germline-derived CDR1 and CDR2 are SQVTM and ANQGSEA. The CDR3 has 14 residues. In nucleotides, the CDR3 is TGCAGCGTCAAGACTAGCGGGAGCAGAGTGGCGCAGTATTTT. Translated: CSVKTSGSRVAQYF.

This clone came up a few times. The rearrangement links TRBV29-1 to TRBJ2-5, with no clear D. Matching the DNA end better, TRBJ2-7 makes the J call doubtful. This CDR3 has 14 residues. Germline loops: CDR1 SQVTM, CDR2 ANQGSEA. CDR3 DNA: TGCAGCGTTGAAGAGTCAGGCAGCACCTACGAGCAGTACTTC. Its translation is CSVEESGSTYEQYF.

This clone was detected once. The V call is TRBV18, the J call TRBJ1-5; TRBD1 might be the D (5 bases). Germline CDR1 is KGHSH and CDR2 is LQKENI. V was shortened by 2 bases and J by 1 base, with 12 bases between the two germline ends. The CDR3 covers 16 residues. In DNA, the CDR3 is TGTGCCAGCTCACCAGCGGGGGGTGTGAGCAATCAGCCCCAGCATTTT. As protein: CASSPAGGVSNQPQHF.

The chain has TRBV4-1 and TRBJ2-7; possible D gene TRBD1, 5 bases. V shed 4 bases and J shed 5 bases, with 21 bases lying between them. Germline CDR1 and CDR2: MGHRA and YSYEKL. This CDR3 contains 16 residues. Here the CDR3 reads CASSRTGGAQDDEQYF. Written as DNA, the CDR3 is TGCGCCAGCAGCCGCACCGGTGGGGCTCAGGACGACGAGCAGTACTTC.